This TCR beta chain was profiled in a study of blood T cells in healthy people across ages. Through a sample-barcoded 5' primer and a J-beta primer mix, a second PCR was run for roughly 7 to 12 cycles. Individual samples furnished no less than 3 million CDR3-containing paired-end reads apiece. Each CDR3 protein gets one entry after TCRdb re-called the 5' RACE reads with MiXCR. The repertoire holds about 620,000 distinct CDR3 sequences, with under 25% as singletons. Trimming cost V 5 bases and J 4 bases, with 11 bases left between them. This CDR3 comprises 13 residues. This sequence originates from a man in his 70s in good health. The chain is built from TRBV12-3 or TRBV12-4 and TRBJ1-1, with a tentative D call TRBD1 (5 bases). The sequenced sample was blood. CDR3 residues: CASSQMGVTEAFF. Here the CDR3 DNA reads TGTGCCAGCAGTCAAATGGGGGTCACTGAAGCTTTCTTT.